Listed below are T cell receptor beta chains from one sample, sequenced in a study of blood T cells in healthy people across ages. One entry per CDR3 protein results from TCRdb running MiXCR on the 5' RACE reads. The sample consists of about 730,000 distinct CDR3 sequences, more than 40% of them appearing once. Sequenced input: blood. The receptors shown here come from a woman in her sixties in good health. Each CDR3 is given with its conserved first and last residue. The D gene is left open where the match is weak. The size of a clone is reported for some rows only, either as once, few or many, or as a class for expanded clones.

TRBV20-1	15	few	TRBJ1-4	TRBD1	TGCAGTGCTTCGGGACAGCCGCAGGGTAATGAAAAACTGTTTTTT	CSASGQPQGNEKLFF
TRBV11-2	16	.	TRBJ2-5	.	TGTGCCAGCAGCTCCCTGCGGGCCACTCGACAAGAGACCCAGTACTTC	CASSSLRATRQETQYF
TRBV21-1	16	few	TRBJ2-7	.	TGTGCCAGCAGCACGGGTCAGACTACAAGCTCCTACGAGCAGTACTTC	CASSTGQTTSSYEQYF
TRBV7-6	16	few	TRBJ2-7	.	TGTGCCAGCAGCTTAGGGGGGCATGTTGGGCAGGGGGAGCAGTACTTC	CASSLGGHVGQGEQYF
TRBV12-3/TRBV12-4	15	few	TRBJ1-5	.	TGTGCCAGCAGTTTAGGGAAGGTCAGGGTTCAGCCCCAGCATTTT	CASSLGKVRVQPQHF
TRBV20-1	14	.	TRBJ2-1	TRBD1	TGCAGTGCTACCGGGACAGGGGGCTGGAATGAGCAGTTCTTC	CSATGTGGWNEQFF
TRBV29-1	12	.	TRBJ2-7	TRBD2	TGCAGCGGGGGGGGTACTGCCTACGAGCAGTACTTC	CSGGGTAYEQYF
TRBV5-1	13	.	TRBJ1-2	TRBD1	TGCGCCAGCAGCAGCGGGACAGTCTATGGCTACACCTTC	CASSSGTVYGYTF
TRBV7-9	14	few	TRBJ1-4	TRBD1	TGTGCCAGCAGCACCGACAGGGGTAATGAAAAACTGTTTTTT	CASSTDRGNEKLFF
TRBV6-4	16	many	TRBJ2-1	TRBD2	TGTGCCAGCAGTGTCGGGGCGGGAGATTGGGGCAATGAGCAGTTCTTC	CASSVGAGDWGNEQFF
TRBV20-1	13	.	TRBJ1-1	.	TGCAGTGCTAGTAGGGGGGGCGCGACTGAAGCTTTCTTT	CSASRGGATEAFF
TRBV7-2	12	once	TRBJ2-7	TRBD2	TGTGCCAGCAGCATACTAGCGGGGGGGCAGTACTTC	CASSILAGGQYF
TRBV12-3/TRBV12-4	13	many	TRBJ2-3	.	TGTGCCAGCAGTTTACAGGATCAAGATACGCAGTATTTT	CASSLQDQDTQYF
TRBV6-6	13	.	TRBJ2-3	TRBD1	TGTGCCAGCAGTTACTCGGGGGGACAGGGAACGTATTTT	CASSYSGGQGTYF
TRBV5-5	16	few	TRBJ2-3	.	TGTGCCAGCAGCCAACGGACAGAGAGGGTCACAGATACGCAGTATTTT	CASSQRTERVTDTQYF
TRBV7-2	16	few	TRBJ2-3	TRBD2	TGTGCCAGCAGCGCAAAACTAGCGAAGATTGTAGATACGCAGTATTTT	CASSAKLAKIVDTQYF
TRBV7-9	14	.	TRBJ1-5	.	TGTGCCAGCAGCTTTAGGTTATCTAATCAGCCCCAGCATTTT	CASSFRLSNQPQHF
TRBV15	19	.	TRBJ2-3	.	TGTGCCACCAGCAGAGATCTGGGATCCGGGCCTCCTAGCACAGATACGCAGTATTTT	CATSRDLGSGPPSTDTQYF
TRBV7-2	15	.	TRBJ1-2	.	TGTGCCAGCAGCTTAGAACGATGGGGGGCGCGTGGCTACACCTTC	CASSLERWGARGYTF
TRBV29-1	12	many	TRBJ2-1	.	TGCAGCGTTTCCCGAACCTGGAATGAGCAGTTCTTC	CSVSRTWNEQFF
TRBV7-2	13	.	TRBJ2-1	TRBD1	TGTGCCAGCAGCGCGGGACAGGTCCCGGAGCAGTTCTTC	CASSAGQVPEQFF
TRBV6-2/TRBV6-3	14	few	TRBJ1-2	TRBD1	TGTGCCAGCAGTCTAAGACAGGGGGCCTATGGCTACACCTTC	CASSLRQGAYGYTF
TRBV7-4	18	few	TRBJ2-7	TRBD1	TGTGCCAGGGGGGGAGACAGGGGGCGTAAACCTCCCCACTACGAGCAGTACTTC	CARGGDRGRKPPHYEQYF
TRBV20-1	16	.	TRBJ2-3	.	TGCAGTGCTAGACTCTACCGGGACGGACGCACAGATACGCAGTATTTT	CSARLYRDGRTDTQYF
TRBV5-1	15	.	TRBJ1-5	.	TGCGCCAGCAGTTGGGACGGGCAGAAAAATCAGCCCCAGCATTTT	CASSWDGQKNQPQHF
TRBV7-3	15	few	TRBJ2-7	TRBD1	TGTGCCAGCAGCTTAGACAGGGACAGATCCTACGAGCAGTACTTC	CASSLDRDRSYEQYF
TRBV29-1	14	.	TRBJ2-7	.	TGCAGCGTTAATTTTGGGCTAGCGAACAATGAGCAGTACTTC	CSVNFGLANNEQYF
TRBV6-5	14	.	TRBJ2-7	TRBD1	TGTGCCAGCAGTGGGCGGACAGGGCATATCGAGCAGTACTTC	CASSGRTGHIEQYF
TRBV2	13	.	TRBJ1-4	.	TGTGCCAGCAGAAGGGCGGATCTTGAAAAACTGTTTTTT	CASRRADLEKLFF
TRBV7-3	17	.	TRBJ2-1	TRBD2	TGTGCCAGCAGCTTAGGCGCGGGGGGGTCATTCTACAATGAGCAGTTCTTC	CASSLGAGGSFYNEQFF
TRBV6-4	15	.	TRBJ2-5	TRBD2	TGTGCCAGCAGTGACGGGACTAGCGGGGGAGAGACCCAGTACTTC	CASSDGTSGGETQYF
TRBV12-5	18	.	TRBJ2-1	TRBD2	TGTGCTAGTGGTTTGTCTCGGACTAGCGGGATCTTCTACAATGAGCAGTTCTTC	CASGLSRTSGIFYNEQFF
TRBV28	16	.	TRBJ2-3	.	TGTGCCAGCATCACTCCTTCCGGGACCCTCACAGATACGCAGTATTTT	CASITPSGTLTDTQYF
TRBV5-1	15	few	TRBJ2-5	.	TGCGCCAGCAGCTTGTTACAGGGGGGGGAAGAGACCCAGTACTTC	CASSLLQGGEETQYF
TRBV7-8	16	.	TRBJ2-1	TRBD2	TGTGCCAGCAGCCCCCGGATTTTGGGGAGGGCAGAGACCCAGTTCTTC	CASSPRILGRAETQFF
TRBV7-2	11	.	TRBJ2-5	.	TGTGCCAGCAGCCCGACGGGGACCCAGTACTTC	CASSPTGTQYF
TRBV21-1	16	few	TRBJ2-1	.	TGTGCCAGCGGAATAGACAGCCACCGATCCTACAATGAGCAGTTCTTC	CASGIDSHRSYNEQFF
TRBV12-3/TRBV12-4	12	.	TRBJ2-1	.	TGTGCCAGCAGTTTCGCCGGAAATGAGCAGTTCTTC	CASSFAGNEQFF
TRBV7-2	13	.	TRBJ2-5	.	TGTGCCAGCAGCTGGGACACGGGGGAGACCCAGTACTTC	CASSWDTGETQYF
TRBV28	15	many	TRBJ2-1	TRBD1	TGTGCCAGCAGTATGGGACAGGGGATAAGGAATGAGCAGTTCTTC	CASSMGQGIRNEQFF
TRBV7-2	19	few	TRBJ2-3	TRBD2	TGTGCCAGCAGCCCATACCCAATGACTAGCGGGGGAGGCACAGATACGCAGTATTTT	CASSPYPMTSGGGTDTQYF
TRBV7-8	16	.	TRBJ2-1	TRBD2	TGTGCCAGCAGCTTAAGAGTAGCGGGAGGGGGCAATGAGCAGTTCTTC	CASSLRVAGGGNEQFF
TRBV5-5	15	.	TRBJ2-7	TRBD1	TGTGCCAGCAGCTCACTAACGGGACAGGGCAACGAGCAGTACTTC	CASSSLTGQGNEQYF